Sequencing of this T cell receptor beta chain was carried out in a study of tumour-infiltrating T cells in Burkitt lymphoma. Study-level information: This cohort included all epidemiological subtypes of Burkitt lymphoma. Repertoire clonality predicted overall and progression-free survival. Study conclusions and caveats: Public clonotypes, several, appeared across numerous Burkitt lymphoma patients.

The data were produced by immunoSEQ multiplex PCR, yet TCRdb's version contains in-frame clones alone and is incomplete. The data contain 1,000 to 1,500 clones, approximately 17% of them singletons. V lost 0 bases and J lost 1, with 10 bases in between. There are 15 residues in the CDR3. The germline gives CDR1 SGHRS, CDR2 YFSETQ. This clone has a handful of counts. The antigen is not known. The rearrangement uses TRBV5-1 and TRBJ1-1; D is perhaps TRBD1 (5 bases). The specimen sequenced was tumor tissue. The TCR originated in a human donor with Burkitt lymphoma. DNA of the CDR3: TGCGCCAGCAGCTTGGGACAGACGACGAACACTGAAGCTTTCTTT. Translating it yields CASSLGQTTNTEAFF.